The 23 T cell receptor beta chains reported below all come from one sample, sequenced in a study of blood T cells in healthy people across ages. A J-beta primer mix and a sample-barcoded 5' primer were used in a second PCR of about 7 to 12 cycles. One entry per CDR3 protein, called by TCRdb with MiXCR from the 5' RACE reads. The data show hundreds of thousands of distinct CDR3 sequences, with roughly 24% seen just once and around 3% held by the top ten. These records were also assigned to another study, of T cells of mothers and their children.

The specimen sequenced was blood. The receptors were gathered from a boy aged 5 to 17 in good health.

This clonotype was seen only once. This sequence joins TRBV13 and TRBJ2-1; TRBD2 matches 12 bases. This CDR3 has 20 residues. With 5 bases clipped from V and 2 bases from J, the junction kept 16 bases outside the gene matches. In germline, CDR1 is PRHDT, CDR2 FYEKMQ (reference sequence). The CDR3 nucleotides are TGTGCCAGCAGCCTCCCGCTAGCGGGGGGGCTACCCACACCCTACAATGAGCAGTTCTTC. This sequence encodes CASSLPLAGGLPTPYNEQFF.

There are a few counts of this clonotype. The rearrangement links TRBV18 to TRBJ2-5; D perhaps matches TRBD1 (6 bases). Germline-derived CDR1 and CDR2 are KGHSH and LQKENI. Trimming left V 8 bases short and J 4 bases short, with 8 bases between. The CDR3 totals 11 residues. CDR3 nucleotides: TGTGCCAGCCTACAGGGAGAGACCCAGTACTTC. Encoded protein: CASLQGETQYF.

The table lists this clonotype with a few counts. This rearrangement joins TRBV12-3 or TRBV12-4 to TRBJ2-5; D remains unclear. The V end was cut by 6 bases, the J end by 1 base, with 12 bases between. The CDR3 length is 14 residues. CDR3 sequence (DNA): TGTGCCAGCAGAATGGGCCAAAGCCAAGAGACCCAGTACTTC. Residues: CASRMGQSQETQYF.

The chain couples TRBV5-1 to TRBJ2-3; 7 nucleotides match TRBD2. The germline V gene has CDR1 SGHRS and CDR2 YFSETQ. The V gene end was trimmed by 1 base and the J gene end by 4 bases; junction bases not matched to a gene: 6. The CDR3 has 15 residues. The CDR3 here is CASSLPGGTADTQYF. The CDR3 region has the DNA TGCGCCAGCAGCTTGCCCGGGGGGACGGCAGATACGCAGTATTTT. The variable domain in full, with the rest retrieved from reference TRBV5-1 and TRBJ2-3, is KAGVTQTPRYLIKTRGQQVTLSCSPISGHRSVSWYQQTPGQGLQFLFEYFSETQRNKGNFPGRFSGRQFSNSRSEMNVSTLELGDSALYLCASSLPGGTADTQYFGPGTRLTVL.

There are a few counts of this clonotype. V and J are TRBV5-1 and TRBJ1-2; maybe TRBD1 (5 bases). Germline lookup yields CDR1 SGHRS and CDR2 YFSETQ. The CDR3 loop spans 13 amino acids. V lost 5 bases and J 4 bases, leaving 12 bases between the germline ends. DNA for the CDR3: TGCGCCAGCAGACCGGGACCTCTCTATGGCTACACCTTC. Translation: CASRPGPLYGYTF.

This clonotype came up a few times. Germline is not matched at one junction end, which may reflect a read error. The gene calls are TRBV7-3 and TRBJ2-5; D is perhaps TRBD1 (8 bases). CDR3 length: 16 amino acids. Germline values: CDR1 SGHTA, CDR2 FQGTGA. The CDR3 spells CASSQGQGLSYNERFF. For the CDR3, the DNA is TGTGCCAGCAGCCAAGGACAGGGACTATCCTACAATGAGCGGTTCTTC.

This clonotype was detected only a few times. The chain combines TRBV15 with TRBJ1-2, with D perhaps matching TRBD1 (5 bases). V lost 1 base to trimming and J lost 7 bases, with 13 bases between them. Germline V CDR1 and CDR2: LNHNV, YYDKDF (reference sequence). This CDR3 contains 14 residues. CDR3 DNA: TGTGCCACCAGCAGAGGGAAAACGGGGGGTGGCTACACCTTC. This codes for CATSRGKTGGGYTF. The full variable domain, completed using reference TRBV15 and TRBJ1-2, is DAMVIQNPRYQVTQFGKPVTLSCSQTLNHNVMYWYQQKSSQAPKLLFHYYDKDFNNEADTPDNFQSRRPNTSFCFLDIRSPGLGDTAMYLCATSRGKTGGGYTFGSGTRLTVV.

The chain has TRBV14 and TRBJ2-3; TRBD2 matches 9 bases. Germline V gene lookup returns CDR1 SGHDN and CDR2 FVKESK. V gave up 4 bases and J gave up 5 bases; unmatched junction bases: 7. The CDR3 totals 15 residues. The CDR3 DNA is TGTGCCAGCAGCCCCGTGGCGGGGGGGATAGATACGCAGTATTTT. Translating it yields CASSPVAGGIDTQYF.

This clonotype was seen more than once but under ten times. The chain links TRBV5-1 to TRBJ2-7; perhaps TRBD2 as D (6 bases). CDR1 is SGHRS and CDR2 is YFSETQ in the germline V gene. The ends were cut back, 2 bases at V and 7 bases at J, with 19 bases in the middle. This CDR3 has 15 residues. As DNA, the CDR3 is TGCGCCAGCAGCTTATCCGGGACTGCCAAATTGGAGCAGTACTTC. Encoded protein: CASSLSGTAKLEQYF.

Comments on this clonotype: Its ends do not fully match the called genes, so a read error is possible. This CDR3 reads CASSLSQGRQETQYF. Here the CDR3 DNA reads TGTGCTAGCAGCCTCTCTCAGGGAAGGCAAGAGACCCAGTACTTC. The chain recombines TRBV7-9 with TRBJ2-5; possible D gene TRBD1, 5 bases. Germline CDR1 is SEHNR and CDR2 is FQNEAQ (reference sequence). This CDR3 region has 15 residues.

The genes are TRBV3-1 and TRBJ2-1; D not certain. This CDR3 region has 17 residues. V was shortened by 5 bases and J by 2 bases, with 19 bases between the two germline ends. Germline CDR1 reads LGHDT; CDR2 reads YNNKEL (reference sequence). The CDR3 reads CASSSFRKPDPYNEQFF. The DNA of the CDR3 is TGTGCCAGCAGCTCCTTCAGGAAACCTGACCCCTACAATGAGCAGTTCTTC.

This chain links TRBV6-6 with TRBJ2-1; D not certain. Germline V CDR1 and CDR2: MNHNY, SVGAGI (reference sequence). The CDR3 is 15 amino acids. V gave up 2 bases and J gave up 0 bases, with 8 bases separating them. CDR3 sequence (DNA): TGTGCCAGCAGTTACCGACGGAGCTCCTACAATGAGCAGTTCTTC. Protein: CASSYRRSSYNEQFF.

The V call is TRBV11-1, the J call TRBJ2-7, with TRBD1 identical over 8 bases. The germline V gene encodes CDR1 SGHAT and CDR2 FQDESV (reference sequence). The CDR3 extends over 15 amino acids. The trim removed 6 bases at V and 3 bases at J, leaving 10 bases unmatched. The CDR3 loop reads CASSSGQGRGYEQYF. The CDR3 coding sequence is TGTGCCAGCAGTTCCGGACAGGGAAGGGGCTACGAGCAGTACTTC.

This clonotype has just a few counts. The rearrangement links TRBV12-5 to TRBJ1-1; D uncertain. V lost 3 bases to trimming and J lost 3 bases, with 5 bases between them. Per germline, CDR1 LGHNT and CDR2 FRNRAP. The CDR3 loop spans 12 amino acids. CDR3 amino acids: CASGLIDTEAFF. The CDR3 DNA sequence: TGTGCTAGTGGTTTAATAGACACTGAAGCTTTCTTT.

In its sample, this clonotype was seen a few times. V and J are TRBV28 and TRBJ2-7; TRBD1 matches 7 bases. In germline, CDR1 is MDHEN, CDR2 SYDVKM. The ends lost 10 bases at V and 1 base at J; junction bases unmatched: 7. CDR3 size: 13 residues. For the CDR3, the DNA is TGTGCCACCCTACCGACAGGGTCCTACGAGCAGTACTTC. Residues: CATLPTGSYEQYF.

The chain recombines TRBV28 with TRBJ2-5; D possibly uses TRBD1 or TRBD2 (5 bases each). Germline V gives CDR1 MDHEN, CDR2 SYDVKM. This CDR3 region has 17 residues. V shed 3 bases and J shed 11 bases, with 28 bases lying between them. The CDR3 here is CASSLDGTNVKFYEQYF. The CDR3 region has the DNA TGTGCCAGCAGTTTGGACGGGACGAATGTAAAATTCTATGAGCAGTACTTC.

The chain combines TRBV13 with TRBJ2-7; D is unresolved. Trimming took 3 bases from V and 4 from J, leaving 7 bases between them. This CDR3 comprises 12 residues. Germline loops: CDR1 PRHDT, CDR2 FYEKMQ (reference sequence). The CDR3 reads CASSLGKYEQYF. In DNA, the CDR3 is TGTGCCAGCAGCTTGGGGAAATACGAGCAGTACTTC.

A few counts support this clonotype. The rearrangement uses TRBV9 and TRBJ2-7, with a possible D match to TRBD1 (6 bases). The germline V gene encodes CDR1 SGDLS and CDR2 YYNGEE. The V end was cut by 1 base, the J end by 0 bases, with 17 bases between. There are 17 residues in the CDR3. CDR3 sequence: CASSVKDSLYGSYEQYF. In DNA, the CDR3 is TGTGCCAGCAGCGTAAAGGACAGCTTATACGGCTCCTACGAGCAGTACTTC.

This sequence joins TRBV7-9 and TRBJ2-1; maybe TRBD2 (7 bases). CDR3 size: 15 residues. The germline V gene has CDR1 SEHNR and CDR2 FQNEAQ (reference sequence). The ends were cut back, 0 bases at V and 5 bases at J, with 11 bases in the middle. The CDR3 DNA reads TGTGCCAGCAGCTTAGCGGGGGGGGCGGACAATGAGCAGTTCTTC. Translated, it gives CASSLAGGADNEQFF.

This clonotype was counted between two and nine times. This chain links TRBV9 with TRBJ2-5; no clear D gene. The CDR3 consists of 15 residues. CDR1 and CDR2 (germline): SGDLS, YYNGEE. V was pared by 4 bases and J by 4 bases, with 17 bases between. The chain's CDR3 is CASSSMGSPVETQYF. DNA of the CDR3: TGTGCCAGCAGCTCAATGGGGTCGCCTGTAGAGACCCAGTACTTC.

This clonotype was observed a handful of times. This chain connects TRBV12-3 or TRBV12-4 to TRBJ2-5; 7 bases fit TRBD2. The DNA end is a closer match to TRBJ2-7, so the J assignment may be wrong. The CDR3 runs 12 residues. The CDR3 protein is CASGLEGGEQYF. Here the CDR3 DNA reads TGTGCCAGTGGACTAGAGGGTGGCGAGCAGTACTTC.

This clonotype was detected once. DNA of the CDR3: TGTGCCAGCAGTCCACATCTAACAGGGTTCAAAAACATTCAGTACTTC. Translated: CASSPHLTGFKNIQYF. The V and J genes are TRBV28 and TRBJ2-4; D perhaps matches TRBD1 (6 bases). The CDR3 is 16 residues long. V lost 5 bases and J 3 bases, leaving 17 bases between the germline ends. Germline CDR1 reads MDHEN; CDR2 reads SYDVKM.

This clonotype showed up just a few times. DNA of the CDR3: TGTGCCACTCGCCGGGGGAGAGAAGAAAAACTGTTTTTT. Its translation: CATRRGREEKLFF. The chain combines TRBV6-5 with TRBJ1-4, with D maybe TRBD1 (5 bases). The CDR3 totals 13 residues. Looked up from germline, CDR1 is MNHEY and CDR2 is SVGAGI. V gave up 10 bases and J gave up 8 bases, with 17 bases separating them.